This T cell receptor (beta chain) was profiled in a study of vaccination and CD4 T cells after COVID-19. Study summary: Samples after vaccination came a median approximately 70 days past dose two, ranging 14 to 241. Whole-study findings and limits: 304 of 307 vaccine-specific clones from convalescent patients were spike mono-reactive.

Worth noting for this clonotype: Its target is not known.

The Oncomine TCR Beta short-read assay generated sequence data from the DNA of cultured CD4+ T cells. TCRdb reprocessed the PCR reads with MiXCR, giving one entry per CDR3 protein. The table includes roughly 14,000 distinct CDR3 sequences, 61% detected once. Treatment noted: roughly ten-day PBMC culture with coronavirus spike peptide pools or control peptides (ViraFEST assay). ViraFEST sequenced TCRs after peptide-pool expansion of antigen-specific T cells. Cultures used under 2.5 million PBMCs per well, about 9.9 IU/ml IL-2 and 9.5 to 10 ug/ml peptides. This CDR3 region has 15 residues. Germline V gene lookup returns CDR1 SGHRS and CDR2 YFSETQ. V was pared by 0 bases and J by 5 bases, with 9 bases between.

The rearrangement joins TRBV5-1 to TRBJ1-6, with a tentative D call TRBD1 (5 bases). The sequenced sample consisted of CD4+ T cells from blood, cultured in vitro. This receptor was taken from a human donor who had recovered from COVID-19. The CDR3: CASSLGDRNNSPLHF. The CDR3 DNA sequence: TGCGCCAGCAGCTTGGGAGACAGAAATAATTCACCCCTCCACTTT.